This T cell receptor (beta chain) is from a study of T cell responses to AZD1222 COVID-19 vaccine. Study results and caveats: The breadth and depth of Spike-specific TCRs increased once two AZD1222 doses had been given.

Note on this clone: The antigen is not known.

TCRdb's copy holds only in-frame clones and misses some; the assay was immunoSEQ multiplex PCR. This repertoire shows some 130,000 clones, just under 95% found once; its top ten account for approximately 6.8%. With 6 bases clipped from V and 5 bases from J, the junction kept 9 bases outside the gene matches. Germline V gene lookup returns CDR1 MNHEY and CDR2 SMNVEV (reference sequence). The CDR3 consists of 14 residues. The rearrangement joins TRBV27 to TRBJ2-5; TRBD2 matches 7 bases. Here the sequenced sample was peripheral blood, taken 28 days after the second AZD1222 dose. The receptor was derived from an adult who received the AZD1222 COVID-19 vaccine. The DNA of the CDR3 is TGTGCCAGCAGGGGGCTAGCGGACGGCGAGACCCAGTACTTC. Translating gives CASRGLADGETQYF.